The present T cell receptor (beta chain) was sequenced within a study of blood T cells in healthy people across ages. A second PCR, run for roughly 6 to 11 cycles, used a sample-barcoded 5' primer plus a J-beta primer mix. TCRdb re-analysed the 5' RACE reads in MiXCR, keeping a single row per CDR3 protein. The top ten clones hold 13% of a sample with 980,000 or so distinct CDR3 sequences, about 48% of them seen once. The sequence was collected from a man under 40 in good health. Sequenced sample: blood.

CDR3 amino acids: CASSQDAGTDQPQHF. CDR3 coding DNA: TGCGCCAGCAGCCAAGATGCAGGGACGGATCAGCCCCAGCATTTT. The V gene is TRBV4-1, the J gene TRBJ1-5; D is perhaps TRBD1 (5 bases). V shed 0 bases and J shed 5 bases, with 11 bases lying between them. CDR1 is MGHRA, CDR2 YSYEKL, per germline. The CDR3 is made up of 15 amino acids.